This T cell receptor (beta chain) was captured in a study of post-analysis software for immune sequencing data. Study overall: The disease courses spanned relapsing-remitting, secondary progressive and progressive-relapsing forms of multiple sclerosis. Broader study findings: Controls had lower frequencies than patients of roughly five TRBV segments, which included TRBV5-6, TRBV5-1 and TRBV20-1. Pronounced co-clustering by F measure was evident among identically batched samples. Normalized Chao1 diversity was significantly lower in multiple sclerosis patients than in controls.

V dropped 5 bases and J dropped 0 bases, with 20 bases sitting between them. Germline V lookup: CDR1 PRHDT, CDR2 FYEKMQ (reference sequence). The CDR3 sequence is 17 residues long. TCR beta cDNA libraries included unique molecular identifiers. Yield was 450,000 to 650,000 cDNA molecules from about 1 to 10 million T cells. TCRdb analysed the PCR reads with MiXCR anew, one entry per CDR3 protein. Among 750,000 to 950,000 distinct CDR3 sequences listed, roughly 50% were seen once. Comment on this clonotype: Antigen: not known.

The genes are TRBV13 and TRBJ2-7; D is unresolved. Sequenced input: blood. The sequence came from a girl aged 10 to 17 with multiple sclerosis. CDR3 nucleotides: TGTGCCAGCAGCGAACGAGGCCGCGTGGGCAGCTCCTACGAGCAGTACTTC. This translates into CASSERGRVGSSYEQYF.